Listed here are 11 T cell receptor beta chains from one sample, sequenced in a study of cytomegalovirus exposure and HLA in healthy donors. PCR was performed using 60 Vbeta and 13 Jbeta primers. Sequencing used immunoSEQ multiplex PCR; TCRdb keeps in-frame clones, though not all of them. This repertoire shows under 150,000 clones, roughly two thirds found once; its top ten account for 1.3%. The sequencing input was PBMCs. These receptors originate from a woman aged 35 to 49 in good health and CMV-seronegative.

The chain links TRBV2 to TRBJ2-5, with a possible D match to TRBD2 (7 bases). Germline V gene lookup returns CDR1 SNHLY and CDR2 FYNNEI. The CDR3 covers 16 residues. The V gene lost 3 bases and the J gene lost 2 bases, with 16 bases spanning the gap. CDR3 DNA: TGTGCCAGCAGTGAGGAGGGGGTAGCGGGTCAAGAGACCCAGTACTTC. Residues: CASSEEGVAGQETQYF. Based on the CDR3 plus reference TRBV2 and TRBJ2-5, the full variable domain is EPEVTQTPSHQVTQMGQEVILRCVPISNHLYFYWYRQILGQKVEFLVSFYNNEISEKSEIFDDQFSVERPDGSNFTLKIRSTKLEDSAMYFCASSEEGVAGQETQYFGPGTRLLVL.

The chain recombines TRBV5-8 with TRBJ2-2; TRBD2 matches 11 bases. Germline loops: CDR1 SGHTS, CDR2 YDEGEE. With V trimmed by 1 base and J by 6 bases, 2 bases remained unmatched. The CDR3 has 15 amino acids. The CDR3 DNA reads TGTGCCAGCAGCTTGACACTAGCGGGGGCCGGGGAGCTGTTTTTT. It encodes CASSLTLAGAGELFF.

This chain uses TRBV19 with TRBJ1-6; TRBD1 aligns across 7 bases. CDR1 and CDR2 (germline): LNHDA, SQIVND (reference sequence). The CDR3 length is 13 residues. The trim removed 6 bases at V and 9 bases at J, leaving 5 bases unmatched. This CDR3 reads CASSGTAGSPLHF. The CDR3 DNA reads TGTGCCAGTAGCGGGACAGCCGGTTCACCCCTCCACTTT.

This chain uses TRBV5-1 with TRBJ1-1; 9 bases map to TRBD1. Germline CDR1 reads SGHRS; CDR2 reads YFSETQ. The CDR3 runs to 15 residues. Unmatched junction bases numbered 4, after V lost 4 bases and J lost 0 bases. The CDR3 region has the DNA TGCGCCAGCAGCGAGACAGGGGGGGTGAACACTGAAGCTTTCTTT. Translating it yields CASSETGGVNTEAFF.

V usage is TRBV12-5 and J usage is TRBJ1-2, with a possible D match to TRBD1 (5 bases). Per germline, CDR1 LGHNT and CDR2 FRNRAP. CDR3 size: 13 residues. V lost 1 base to trimming and J lost 8 bases, with 11 bases between them. CDR3 residues: CASGLEPGLGYTF. CDR3 nucleotides: TGTGCTAGTGGTTTGGAACCGGGACTGGGCTACACCTTC.

The V call is TRBV7-6, the J call TRBJ2-1, with D possibly TRBD2 on 6 matching bases. The CDR3 consists of 13 residues. V was cut by 1 base and J by 15 bases, with 16 bases left in between. Germline lookup yields CDR1 SGHVS and CDR2 FNYEAQ. CDR3 DNA sequence: TGTGCCAGCAGCTTAGACGGGGGAGCCTCTCCGTTCTTC. Encoded protein: CASSLDGGASPFF. The whole variable domain, remainder taken from reference TRBV7-6 and TRBJ2-1, is GAGVSQSPRYKVTKRGQDVALRCDPISGHVSLYWYRQALGQGPEFLTYFNYEAQQDKSGLPNDRFSAERPEGSISTLTIQRTEQRDSAMYRCASSLDGGASPFFGPGTRLTVL.

The chain links TRBV7-2 to TRBJ1-1; D perhaps matches TRBD1 (6 bases). Germline V gene lookup returns CDR1 SGHTA and CDR2 FQGNSA. V lost 4 bases and J 1 base, leaving 13 bases between the germline ends. This CDR3 comprises 15 residues. The CDR3 is CASSSATGGNTEAFF. The DNA for the CDR3 is TGTGCCAGCAGCTCCGCGACAGGTGGGAACACTGAAGCTTTCTTT.

This clone has only one observation. V is TRBV2 and J is TRBJ2-3; tentative D call: TRBD2 (6 bases). The CDR3 consists of 13 residues. The germline CDR1 and CDR2 sequences are SNHLY and FYNNEI. Trimming pared 3 bases from V and 8 bases from J, leaving 12 bases between. CDR3 DNA sequence: TGTGCCAGCAGTGACTTGGGGGGAAGTACGCAGTATTTT. Amino acids: CASSDLGGSTQYF.

The rearrangement joins TRBV18 to TRBJ2-7, with 9 bases fitting TRBD1. The CDR3 runs 14 residues. Germline trimming cut 3 bases from V and 3 bases from J; bases unmatched to any gene: 3. Germline V gene sequence: CDR1 KGHSH, CDR2 LQKENI. The CDR3 bases are TGTGCCAGCTCACCGGGACAGGGAAACTACGAGCAGTACGTC. Residues: CASSPGQGNYEQYV.

The V call is TRBV5-1, the J call TRBJ2-1, with TRBD1 matching over 7 bases. V trimming: 0 bases; J trimming: 3 bases; junction bases outside the gene matches: 6. CDR1 and CDR2 (germline): SGHRS, YFSETQ. This CDR3 comprises 16 residues. This CDR3 is CASSLGTGLGYNEQFF. The CDR3 DNA follows: TGCGCCAGCAGCTTGGGGACAGGTCTCGGCTACAATGAGCAGTTCTTC.

This clone was counted a few times. J is TRBJ2-7 and V is TRBV6-5; TRBD1 agrees at 8 bases. The germline gives CDR1 MNHEY, CDR2 SVGAGI. The CDR3 consists of 15 residues. V dropped 5 bases and J dropped 3; count of bases not matched to a gene: 9. CDR3 in amino acids: CASSPDRGPIYEQYF. The CDR3 DNA reads as TGTGCCAGCAGTCCTGACAGGGGACCCATCTACGAGCAGTACTTC.